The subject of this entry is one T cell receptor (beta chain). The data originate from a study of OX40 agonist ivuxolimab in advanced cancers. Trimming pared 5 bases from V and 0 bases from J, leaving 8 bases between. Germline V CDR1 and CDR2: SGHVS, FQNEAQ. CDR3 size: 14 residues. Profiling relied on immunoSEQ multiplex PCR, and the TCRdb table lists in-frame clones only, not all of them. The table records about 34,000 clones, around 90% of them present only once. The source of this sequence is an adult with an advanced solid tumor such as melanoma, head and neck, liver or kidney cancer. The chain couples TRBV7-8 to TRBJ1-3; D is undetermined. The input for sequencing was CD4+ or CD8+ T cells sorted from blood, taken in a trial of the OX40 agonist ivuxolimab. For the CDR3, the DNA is TGTGCCAGCAGCCCCAACCTCTCTGGAAACACCATATATTTT. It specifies CASSPNLSGNTIYF.